These 20 T cell receptor beta chains came from one sample sequenced in a study of fetal regulatory T cell absence and autoimmunity. Clones were sequenced by immunoSEQ multiplex PCR, and TCRdb holds only the in-frame ones, with some missing. The data hold some 44,000 clones, with roughly 80% observed a single time. The sample comprised cord blood. Receptors were obtained from a newborn boy with IPEX syndrome.

The V call is TRBV5-6, the J call TRBJ2-3; no clear D. Between the trimmed V and J ends, which lost 1 base and 2 bases, there was a span of 5 bases. Per the germline V gene, CDR1 is SGHDT and CDR2 is YYEEEE. The CDR3 is 13 residues long. CDR3: CASSLPYTDTQYF. CDR3 coding DNA: TGTGCCAGCAGCTTGCCCTACACAGATACGCAGTATTTT.

The chain joins TRBV11-2 to TRBJ2-3; D uncertain. V was clipped by 5 bases and J by 5 bases, with 8 bases between them. The CDR3 length is 12 residues. Per germline, CDR1 SGHAT and CDR2 FQNNGV. The CDR3 loop reads CASSSTRDTQYF. The DNA of the CDR3 is TGTGCCAGCAGCAGTACACGAGATACGCAGTATTTT.

The genes are TRBV5-1 and TRBJ1-4; D possibly corresponds to TRBD1 (6 bases). There are 13 residues in the CDR3. V lost 2 bases and J 8 bases, leaving 10 bases between the germline ends. Germline CDR1 is SGHRS and CDR2 is YFSETQ. The CDR3: CASSFGGKEKLFF. Written as DNA, the CDR3 is TGCGCCAGCAGCTTTGGGGGCAAAGAAAAACTGTTTTTT.

The J gene is TRBJ1-3, the V gene TRBV7-6; D gene ambiguous. Germline loops: CDR1 SGHVS, CDR2 FNYEAQ. V lost 5 bases and J lost 0, with 14 bases in between. The CDR3 totals 16 residues. The CDR3 spells CASSQRQVNSGNTIYF. The CDR3 nucleotides read TGTGCCAGCAGCCAGAGGCAGGTTAACTCTGGAAACACCATATATTTT.

This rearrangement joins TRBV18 to TRBJ2-1; D perhaps matches TRBD2 (6 bases). Germline loops: CDR1 KGHSH, CDR2 LQKENI. There are 15 residues in the CDR3. V dropped 1 base and J dropped 0 bases, with 7 bases sitting between them. CDR3 residues: CASSPQTSSYNEQFF. Written as DNA, the CDR3 is TGTGCCAGCTCACCACAGACTAGCTCCTACAATGAGCAGTTCTTC.

This rearrangement joins TRBV5-6 to TRBJ2-5; 7 bases are shared with TRBD1. V dropped 2 bases and J dropped 5; count of bases not matched to a gene: 3. There are 13 residues in the CDR3. CDR1 SGHDT and CDR2 YYEEEE come from the germline V gene. The CDR3 nucleotides are TGTGCCAGCAGCTTTGACAGGGAGGAGACCCAGTACTTC. Translating it yields CASSFDREETQYF. The full variable domain, rest sourced from reference TRBV5-6 and TRBJ2-5, is DAGVTQSPTHLIKTRGQQVTLRCSPKSGHDTVSWYQQALGQGPQFIFQYYEEEERQRGNFPDRFSGHQFPNYSSELNVNALLLGDSALYLCASSFDREETQYFGPGTRLLVL.

This clone was seen a single time. The chain links TRBV5-5 to TRBJ2-1, with unresolved D. This CDR3 contains 14 residues. Germline V lookup: CDR1 SGHKS, CDR2 YYEKEE (reference sequence). The ends were cut back, 7 bases at V and 0 bases at J, with 11 bases in the middle. CDR3 sequence reads: CASGGRSSYNEQFF. The CDR3 DNA reads as TGTGCCAGCGGTGGGCGGAGCTCCTACAATGAGCAGTTCTTC.

V usage is TRBV11-2 and J usage is TRBJ1-1, with a weak D call TRBD1 (5 bases). V dropped 5 bases and J dropped 5 bases, with 15 bases sitting between them. Germline CDR1 SGHAT, CDR2 FQNNGV. The CDR3 has 14 amino acids. CDR3 residues: CASSPGTPGTEAFF. The CDR3 DNA reads as TGTGCCAGCAGCCCGGGGACCCCAGGGACTGAAGCTTTCTTT.

The CDR3 DNA reads as TGTGCCAGCAGCCCCTTAGGGAACGGGGAGCTGTTTTTT. Its protein product is CASSPLGNGELFF. The chain couples TRBV5-6 to TRBJ2-2; no reliable D call. Deletions cut 4 bases from V and 7 bases from J, with 11 bases between. The CDR3 runs to 13 residues. CDR1 SGHDT and CDR2 YYEEEE come from the germline V gene.

The chain recombines TRBV11-2 with TRBJ1-1; D possibly corresponds to TRBD1 (6 bases). The CDR3 totals 13 residues. Germline CDR1 SGHAT, CDR2 FQNNGV. Trimming cost V 4 bases and J 1 base, with 7 bases left between them. DNA for the CDR3: TGTGCCAGCAGCTCGGGACAGAACACTGAAGCTTTCTTT. Amino acids: CASSSGQNTEAFF.

This chain connects TRBV9 to TRBJ1-1; 7 bases fit TRBD1. Trimming took 3 bases from V and 8 from J; bases not matched to a gene: 19. Germline V gene lookup returns CDR1 SGDLS and CDR2 YYNGEE. The length of the CDR3 is 17 residues. The CDR3 coding sequence is TGTGCCAGCAGCGAAGACGTGGGTTACGGGACAGCAGCAGAAGCTTTCTTT. Translated: CASSEDVGYGTAAEAFF.

V is TRBV7-2 and J is TRBJ2-5; maybe TRBD2 (6 bases). This CDR3 has 15 residues. Trimming removed 5 bases from V and 2 bases from J, with 15 bases in between. CDR1 and CDR2 from the germline V gene are SGHTA and FQGNSA. The CDR3 spells CASSQQEGRQETQYF. Written as DNA, the CDR3 is TGTGCCAGCAGCCAACAGGAGGGGAGGCAAGAGACCCAGTACTTC.

The rearrangement joins TRBV9 to TRBJ2-5; 7 bases are a match to TRBD1. Trimming removed 2 bases from V and 4 bases from J; junction bases left unmatched: 2. The germline V gene encodes CDR1 SGDLS and CDR2 YYNGEE. CDR3 length: 13 residues. As DNA, the CDR3 is TGTGCCAGCAGCGTGGGACAGAGAGAGACCCAGTACTTC. Its protein product is CASSVGQRETQYF. The full variable domain, rest sourced from reference TRBV9 and TRBJ2-5, is DSGVTQTPKHLITATGQRVTLRCSPRSGDLSVYWYQQSLDQGLQFLIQYYNGEERAKGNILERFSAQQFPDLHSELNLSSLELGDSALYFCASSVGQRETQYFGPGTRLLVL.

The rearrangement joins TRBV7-9 to TRBJ2-3; D gene unclear. Germline V gene data show CDR1 as SEHNR and CDR2 as FQNEAQ (reference sequence). Trimming shortened V by 4 bases and J by 5 bases, and 22 bases separated the two germline ends. There are 17 residues in the CDR3. CDR3 loop: CASSYPPWPSQGDTQYF. DNA for the CDR3: TGTGCCAGCAGCTATCCCCCCTGGCCCTCCCAAGGAGATACGCAGTATTTT.

The rearrangement links TRBV6-6 to TRBJ2-7; no reliable D call. The germline V gene encodes CDR1 MNHNY and CDR2 SVGAGI (reference sequence). Trimming removed 6 bases at V and 4 bases at J, with 7 bases between. CDR3 length equals 11 residues. This CDR3 reads CASSPYYEQYF. Written as DNA, the CDR3 is TGTGCCAGCAGCCCATATTACGAGCAGTACTTC.

V and J are TRBV27 and TRBJ2-1; the D is unclear. Trimming stripped 5 bases from V and 0 bases from J, with 5 bases between. The CDR3 is 13 residues long. Germline V gene data show CDR1 as MNHEY and CDR2 as SMNVEV (reference sequence). The CDR3 coding sequence is TGTGCCAGCAGTACCTTCTCCTACAATGAGCAGTTCTTC. It translates to CASSTFSYNEQFF.

This chain joins TRBV9 and TRBJ1-3, with no clear D. This CDR3 comprises 14 residues. Germline CDR1 SGDLS, CDR2 YYNGEE. Trimming removed 0 bases from V and 0 bases from J, with 4 bases in between. This chain's CDR3 is CASSVGDSGNTIYF. The CDR3 DNA follows: TGTGCCAGCAGCGTAGGCGACTCTGGAAACACCATATATTTT.

The genes are TRBV30 and TRBJ1-3; D call uncertain. V dropped 1 base and J dropped 0 bases, with 13 bases sitting between them. Germline CDR1 GTSNPN, CDR2 SVGIG (reference sequence). The length of the CDR3 is 16 residues. The CDR3 nucleotides read TGTGCCTGGAGTGACTCCCGGAGAGCCTCTGGAAACACCATATATTTT. Its protein is CAWSDSRRASGNTIYF.

This chain connects TRBV5-1 to TRBJ2-1, with D unclear. Trimming pared 0 bases from V and 6 bases from J, leaving 7 bases between. Germline V gene lookup returns CDR1 SGHRS and CDR2 YFSETQ. The CDR3 loop spans 13 amino acids. CDR3: CASSLDLLNEQFF. The CDR3 nucleotides are TGCGCCAGCAGCTTGGACCTACTCAATGAGCAGTTCTTC.

The chain couples TRBV2 to TRBJ1-3; maybe TRBD1 (5 bases). The CDR3 length is 14 residues. In germline, CDR1 is SNHLY, CDR2 FYNNEI. The V end lost 8 bases, the J end lost 0 bases, and 11 bases lay between the germline ends. The CDR3 DNA sequence: TGTGCCAGCTCCTGGGGGGGCTCTGGAAACACCATATATTTT. Its translation: CASSWGGSGNTIYF.